This TCR beta chain was identified in a study of regulatory T cells in long-lasting Graves disease. On the study more broadly: Over 5 years of antithyroid drugs plus positive TSH receptor antibodies defined persistent Graves' disease.

The time point here: persistent/refractory GD, antithyroid drugs over 5 years with positive TRAb. From PBMCs, RNA was extracted and then used to make the TCR library. This clonotype occurred many times. The CDR3 end shows no conserved phenylalanine or tryptophan, and so a read error is likely. Because the CDR3's place on the DNA is in doubt, the DNA is left out and the CDR3 is given as listed by TCRdb. To make TCR beta libraries, researchers used iRepertoire HTBI primers and Arm-PCR of CDR3 regions. TCRdb independently ran MiXCR on the multiplex PCR reads; one entry per CDR3 protein. Of 390,000 or so distinct CDR3 sequences listed, roughly 25% are singletons. Germline V gene sequence: CDR1 KGHSH, CDR2 LQKENI. The CDR3 comprises 12 residues, both ends counted.

The chain recombines TRBV18 with TRBJ2-7; the D call in the table, TRBD1, was not verified against the DNA. The source was peripheral blood mononuclear cells (PBMCs), collected when the disease was refractory, from a patient treated with antithyroid drugs. The sequence came from a woman aged 40 to 50 with Graves disease. The CDR3 is CASSLGQGVPAL.